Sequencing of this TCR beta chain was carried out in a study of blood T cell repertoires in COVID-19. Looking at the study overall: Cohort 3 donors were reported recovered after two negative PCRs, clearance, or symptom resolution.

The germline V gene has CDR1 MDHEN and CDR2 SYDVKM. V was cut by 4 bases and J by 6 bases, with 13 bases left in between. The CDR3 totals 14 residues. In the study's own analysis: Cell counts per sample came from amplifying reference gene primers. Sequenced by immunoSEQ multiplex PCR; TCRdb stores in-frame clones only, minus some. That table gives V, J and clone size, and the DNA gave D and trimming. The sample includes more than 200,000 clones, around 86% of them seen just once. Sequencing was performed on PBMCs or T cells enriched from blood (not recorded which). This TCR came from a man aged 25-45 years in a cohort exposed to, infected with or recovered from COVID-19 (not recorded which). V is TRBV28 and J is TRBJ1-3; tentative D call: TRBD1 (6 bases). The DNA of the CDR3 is TGTGCCAGCAGTTCCGGGACACCTTCAAACACCATATATTTT. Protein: CASSSGTPSNTIYF.